This T cell receptor (beta chain) was recovered during a study of shared clonotypes between healthy human individuals. Regarding the study as a whole: The represented genetic and exposure-history diversity was limited by the small number of donors.

Sorted-subset replicate PCR reactions contained 200 ng DNA, corresponding to around 30,000 T cell genomes. Sequencing was performed with immunoSEQ multiplex PCR; in TCRdb, only in-frame clones are kept and a portion is missing. The profile covers around 2.1 million clones, with more than 90% appearing a single time and more than 0.1% taken by the ten largest. The CDR3 has 13 amino acids. CDR1 and CDR2 (germline): MNHNS, SASEGT. V lost 10 bases to trimming and J lost 0 bases, with 10 bases between them. A note on this clone: Its specificity is not known.

The donors, healthy adults who were HIV-negative, had experienced no recent acute infections or vaccinations. Only Caucasian adults living in Nashville, Tennessee served as donors. The origin of this receptor is a man aged 18 to 29 in good health. Specimen: naive CD4+ T cells sorted from blood. The sample's subset: CD45RA+ positively selected. The chain is built from TRBV6-1 and TRBJ1-3, with a possible D match to TRBD1 (6 bases). The CDR3 region has the DNA TGTGCCACCGGACAGTCCTCTGGAAACACCATATATTTT. This encodes CATGQSSGNTIYF.